This T cell receptor (beta chain) was identified in a study of long-term antiretroviral therapy in people with HIV. The study, taken as a whole, reports: ART adherence, viral resistance and therapy changes were not recorded. HIV repertoires had narrower CDR3 length ranges than controls.

Trimming cost V 3 bases and J 5 bases, with 10 bases left between them. The CDR3 length is 13 residues. The germline CDR1 and CDR2 sequences are MNHEY and SVGAGI. About this clone itself: The antigen is not known.

Survey-level immunoSEQ v3.0 assays were run. Some clones are missing from TCRdb's copy, which holds only in-frame ones; the method was immunoSEQ multiplex PCR. The sample lists approximately 25,000 clones, roughly 77% occurring once. The rearrangement links TRBV6-5 to TRBJ2-5; TRBD2 is a possible D gene (5 bases). Sequenced here: unsorted PBMCs, sampled 0.5 years after starting antiretroviral therapy. This clonotype was sampled from a woman aged 40 to 55 with HIV. Here the CDR3 reads CASSYYGVETQYF. The CDR3, as DNA: TGTGCCAGCAGTTATTACGGGGTTGAGACCCAGTACTTC.